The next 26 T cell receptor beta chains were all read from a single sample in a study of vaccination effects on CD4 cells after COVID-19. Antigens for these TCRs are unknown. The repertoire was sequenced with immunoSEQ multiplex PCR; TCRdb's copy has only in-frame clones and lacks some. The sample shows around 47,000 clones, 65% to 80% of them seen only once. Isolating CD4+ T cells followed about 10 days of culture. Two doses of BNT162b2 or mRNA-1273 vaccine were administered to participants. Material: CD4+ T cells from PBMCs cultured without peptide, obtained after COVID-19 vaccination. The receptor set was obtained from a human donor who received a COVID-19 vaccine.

The CDR3 spells CASSSVHISSYNEQFF. CDR3 DNA sequence: TGTGCCAGCAGTTCCGTACATATCAGCTCCTACAATGAGCAGTTCTTC. The chain couples TRBV6-6 to TRBJ2-1; D unclear. Germline CDR1 is MNHNY and CDR2 is SVGAGI (reference sequence). The CDR3 spans 16 residues. Trimming stripped 4 bases from V and 0 bases from J, with 13 bases between.

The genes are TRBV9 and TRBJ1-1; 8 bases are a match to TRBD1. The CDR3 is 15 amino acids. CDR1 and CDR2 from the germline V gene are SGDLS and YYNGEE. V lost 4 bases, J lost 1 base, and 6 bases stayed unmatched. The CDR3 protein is CASSPRTGKNTEAFF. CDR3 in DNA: TGTGCCAGCAGCCCCCGGACAGGGAAGAACACTGAAGCTTTCTTT.

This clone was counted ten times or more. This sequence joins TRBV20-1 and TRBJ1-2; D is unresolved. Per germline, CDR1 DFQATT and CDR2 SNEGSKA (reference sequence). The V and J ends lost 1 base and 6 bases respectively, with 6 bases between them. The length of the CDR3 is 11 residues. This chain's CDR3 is CSARVYNGYTF. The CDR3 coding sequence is TGCAGTGCTAGAGTTTATAATGGCTACACCTTC.

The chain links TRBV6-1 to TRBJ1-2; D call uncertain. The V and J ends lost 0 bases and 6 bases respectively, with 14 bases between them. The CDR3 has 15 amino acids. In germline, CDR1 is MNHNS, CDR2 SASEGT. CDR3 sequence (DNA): TGTGCCAGCAGTGAAGCTAGTCTCGGGCTCAATGGCTACACCTTC. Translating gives CASSEASLGLNGYTF.

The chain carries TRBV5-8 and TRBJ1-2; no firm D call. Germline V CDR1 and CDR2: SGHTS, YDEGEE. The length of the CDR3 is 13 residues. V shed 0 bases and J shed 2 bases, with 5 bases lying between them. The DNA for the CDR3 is TGTGCCAGCAGCTTGGGCCAGAACTATGGCTACACCTTC. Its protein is CASSLGQNYGYTF.

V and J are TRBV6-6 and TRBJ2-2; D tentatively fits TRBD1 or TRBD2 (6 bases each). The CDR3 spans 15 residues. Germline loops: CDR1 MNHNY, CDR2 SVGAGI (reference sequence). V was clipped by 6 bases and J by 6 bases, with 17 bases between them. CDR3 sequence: CASSQLGGRAGELFF. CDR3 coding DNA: TGTGCCAGCAGCCAACTAGGGGGGCGAGCCGGGGAGCTGTTTTTT.

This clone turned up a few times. The CDR3 coding sequence is TGTGCCAGCAGTTACTCCGCGGGGGTCCCGTACTTC. It yields the protein CASSYSAGVPYF. This chain uses TRBV6-5 with TRBJ2-5; 7 bases agree with TRBD2. This CDR3 has 12 residues. The ends lost 0 bases at V and 13 bases at J; junction bases unmatched: 5. Looked up from germline, CDR1 is MNHEY and CDR2 is SVGAGI.

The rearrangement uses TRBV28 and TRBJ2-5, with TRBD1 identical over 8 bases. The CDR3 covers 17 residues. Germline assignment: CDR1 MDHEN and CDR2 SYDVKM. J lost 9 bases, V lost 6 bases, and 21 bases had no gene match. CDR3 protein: CASSLTGVGIKHSAQYF. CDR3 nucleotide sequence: TGTGCCAGCAGCCTGACAGGGGTTGGGATAAAGCATTCGGCCCAGTACTTC.

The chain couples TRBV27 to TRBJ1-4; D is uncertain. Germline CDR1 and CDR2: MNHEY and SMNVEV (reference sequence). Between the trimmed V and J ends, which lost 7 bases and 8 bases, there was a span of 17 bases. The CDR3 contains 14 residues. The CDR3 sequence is CASKDYNGGEKLFF. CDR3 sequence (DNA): TGTGCCAGCAAAGACTACAATGGAGGCGAAAAACTGTTTTTT.

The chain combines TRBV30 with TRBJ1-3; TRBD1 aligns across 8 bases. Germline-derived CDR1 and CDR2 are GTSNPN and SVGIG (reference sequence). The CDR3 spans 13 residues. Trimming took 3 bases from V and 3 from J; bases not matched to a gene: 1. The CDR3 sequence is CAWSGTGGNTIYF. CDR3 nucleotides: TGTGCCTGGAGCGGGACAGGTGGAAACACCATATATTTT. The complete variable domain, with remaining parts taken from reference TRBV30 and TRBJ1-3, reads SQTIHQWPATLVQPVGSPLSLECTVEGTSNPNLYWYRQAAGRGLQLLFYSVGIGQISSEVPQNLSASRPQDRQFILSSKKLLLSDSGFYLCAWSGTGGNTIYFGEGSWLTVV.

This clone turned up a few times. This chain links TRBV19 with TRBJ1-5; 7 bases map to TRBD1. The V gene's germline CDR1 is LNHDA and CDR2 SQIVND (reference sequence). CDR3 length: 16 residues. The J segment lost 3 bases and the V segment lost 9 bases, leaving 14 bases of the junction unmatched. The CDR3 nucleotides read TGTGCCAGGCCGACAGGGTCAGAGGGGGACAATCAGCCCCAGCATTTT. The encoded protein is CARPTGSEGDNQPQHF.

CDR3 in amino acids: CAISVGTNTGELFF. In DNA, the CDR3 is TGTGCCATCAGTGTTGGTACGAACACCGGGGAGCTGTTTTTT. This chain uses TRBV10-3 with TRBJ2-2; no clear D. Germline assignment: CDR1 ENHRY and CDR2 SYGVKD. V was pared by 4 bases and J by 0 bases, with 6 bases between. This CDR3 contains 14 residues.

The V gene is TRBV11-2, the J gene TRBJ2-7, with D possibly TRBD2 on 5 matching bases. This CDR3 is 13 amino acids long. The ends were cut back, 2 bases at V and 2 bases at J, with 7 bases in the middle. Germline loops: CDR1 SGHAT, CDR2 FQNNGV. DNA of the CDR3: TGTGCCAGCAGCTTAAGAGGGCCCTACGAGCAGTACTTC. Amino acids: CASSLRGPYEQYF.

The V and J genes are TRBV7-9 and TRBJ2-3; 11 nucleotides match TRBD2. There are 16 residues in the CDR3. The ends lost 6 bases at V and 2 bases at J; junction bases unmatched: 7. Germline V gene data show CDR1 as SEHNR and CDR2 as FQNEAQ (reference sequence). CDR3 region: CASSRGLADITDTQYF. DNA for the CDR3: TGTGCCAGCAGTCGGGGACTAGCGGATATCACAGATACGCAGTATTTT. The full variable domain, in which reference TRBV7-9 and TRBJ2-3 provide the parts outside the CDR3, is DTGVSQNPRHKITKRGQNVTFRCDPISEHNRLYWYRQTLGQGPEFLTYFQNEAQLEKSRLLSDRFSAERPKGSFSTLEIQRTEQGDSAMYLCASSRGLADITDTQYFGPGTRLTVL.

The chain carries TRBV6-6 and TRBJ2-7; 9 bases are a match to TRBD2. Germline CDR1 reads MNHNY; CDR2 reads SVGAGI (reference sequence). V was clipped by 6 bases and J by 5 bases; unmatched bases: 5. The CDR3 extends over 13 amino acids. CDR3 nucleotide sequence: TGTGCCAGCAGGGATAGCGGGAGCAACGAGCAGTACTTC. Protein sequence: CASRDSGSNEQYF.

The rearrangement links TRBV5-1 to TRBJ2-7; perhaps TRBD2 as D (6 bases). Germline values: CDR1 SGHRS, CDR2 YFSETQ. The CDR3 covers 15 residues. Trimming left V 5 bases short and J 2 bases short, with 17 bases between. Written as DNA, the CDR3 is TGCGCCAGCAGGGGGGGAGCGGAAGTTGCCTACGAGCAGTACTTC. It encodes CASRGGAEVAYEQYF.

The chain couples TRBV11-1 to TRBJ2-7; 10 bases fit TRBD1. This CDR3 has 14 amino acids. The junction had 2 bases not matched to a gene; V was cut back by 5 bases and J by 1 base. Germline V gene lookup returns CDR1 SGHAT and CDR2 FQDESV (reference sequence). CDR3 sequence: CASSRTGGSYEQYF. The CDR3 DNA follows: TGTGCCAGCAGCCGGACAGGGGGATCCTACGAGCAGTACTTC.

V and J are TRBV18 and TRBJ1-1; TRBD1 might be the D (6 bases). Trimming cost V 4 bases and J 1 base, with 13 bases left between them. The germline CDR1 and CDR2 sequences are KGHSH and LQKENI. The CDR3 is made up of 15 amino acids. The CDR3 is CASSHTTGSNTEAFF. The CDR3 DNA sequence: TGTGCCAGCTCACACACGACAGGATCGAACACTGAAGCTTTCTTT.

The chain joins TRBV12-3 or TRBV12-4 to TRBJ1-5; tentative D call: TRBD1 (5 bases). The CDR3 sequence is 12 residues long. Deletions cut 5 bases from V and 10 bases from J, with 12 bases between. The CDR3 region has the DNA TGTGCCAGCAGTAGGCTGGACATCCCCCAGCATTTT. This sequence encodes CASSRLDIPQHF.

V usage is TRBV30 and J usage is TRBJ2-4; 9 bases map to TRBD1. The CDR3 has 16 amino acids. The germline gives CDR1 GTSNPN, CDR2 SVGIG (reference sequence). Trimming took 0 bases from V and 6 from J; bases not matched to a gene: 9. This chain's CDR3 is CAWSVLRDRVRNIQYF. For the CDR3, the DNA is TGTGCCTGGAGTGTCCTCCGGGACAGGGTTAGAAACATTCAGTACTTC.

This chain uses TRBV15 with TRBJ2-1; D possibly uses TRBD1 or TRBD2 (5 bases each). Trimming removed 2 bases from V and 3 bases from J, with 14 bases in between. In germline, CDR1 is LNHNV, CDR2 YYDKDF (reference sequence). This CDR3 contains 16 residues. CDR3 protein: CATSRQSRGFYNEQFF. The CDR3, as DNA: TGTGCCACCAGCAGACAATCCCGGGGCTTCTACAATGAGCAGTTCTTC.

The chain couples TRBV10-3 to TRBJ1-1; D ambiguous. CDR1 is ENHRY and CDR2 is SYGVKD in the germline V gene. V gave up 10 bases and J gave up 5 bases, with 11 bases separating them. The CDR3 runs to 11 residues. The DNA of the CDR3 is TGTGCCACGCAGCGGGAAACTGAAGCTTTCTTT. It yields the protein CATQRETEAFF.

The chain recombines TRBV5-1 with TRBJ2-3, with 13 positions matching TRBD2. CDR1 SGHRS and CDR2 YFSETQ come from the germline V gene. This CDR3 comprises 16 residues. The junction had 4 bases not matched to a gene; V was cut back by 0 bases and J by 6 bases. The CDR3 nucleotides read TGCGCCAGCAGCTTGGGACTAGCGGGAGGTCGGGATACGCAGTATTTT. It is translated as CASSLGLAGGRDTQYF.

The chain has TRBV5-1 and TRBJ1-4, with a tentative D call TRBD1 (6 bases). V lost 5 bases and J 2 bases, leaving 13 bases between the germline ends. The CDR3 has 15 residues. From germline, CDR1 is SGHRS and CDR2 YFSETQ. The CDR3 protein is CASSLTGNTNEKLFF. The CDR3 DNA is TGCGCCAGCAGTCTAACAGGGAACACTAATGAAAAACTGTTTTTT.

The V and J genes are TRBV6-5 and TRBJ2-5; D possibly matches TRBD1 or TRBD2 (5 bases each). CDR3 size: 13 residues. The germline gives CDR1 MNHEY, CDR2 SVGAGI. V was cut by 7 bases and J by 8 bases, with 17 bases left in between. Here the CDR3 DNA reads TGTGCCAGCAACCTGGGACGGCCGGAAACCCAGTACTTC. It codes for CASNLGRPETQYF.

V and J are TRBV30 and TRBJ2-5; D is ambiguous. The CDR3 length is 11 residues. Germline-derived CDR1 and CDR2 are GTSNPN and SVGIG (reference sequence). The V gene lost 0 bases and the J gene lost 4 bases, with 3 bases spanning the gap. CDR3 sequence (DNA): TGTGCCTGGAGTGTAAGAGAGACCCAGTACTTC. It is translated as CAWSVRETQYF. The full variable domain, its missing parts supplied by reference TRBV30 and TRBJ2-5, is SQTIHQWPATLVQPVGSPLSLECTVEGTSNPNLYWYRQAAGRGLQLLFYSVGIGQISSEVPQNLSASRPQDRQFILSSKKLLLSDSGFYLCAWSVRETQYFGPGTRLLVL.